This passage covers 29 T cell receptor beta chains from one sample sequenced in a study of OX40 agonist ivuxolimab in advanced cancers. Libraries were prepared by immunoSEQ multiplex PCR; TCRdb keeps only in-frame clonotypes and omits some of them. The data contain tens of thousands of clones, roughly 82% of them singletons. The material sequenced was CD4+ or CD8+ T cells sorted from blood, taken in a trial of the OX40 agonist ivuxolimab. Receptor source: an adult with an advanced solid tumor such as melanoma, head and neck, liver or kidney cancer.

The chain is built from TRBV9 and TRBJ1-3; the D gene is possibly TRBD1 (6 bases). This CDR3 has 14 amino acids. Germline V CDR1 and CDR2: SGDLS, YYNGEE. The V end was cut by 0 bases, the J end by 4 bases, with 8 bases between. The CDR3 region has the DNA TGTGCCAGCAGCGTAGGCAGGGGCGGAAACACCATATATTTT. Translated: CASSVGRGGNTIYF.

This chain links TRBV6-1 with TRBJ2-7, with TRBD1 matching over 9 bases. Looked up from germline, CDR1 is MNHNS and CDR2 is SASEGT. The CDR3 is made up of 13 amino acids. The trim removed 7 bases at V and 4 bases at J, leaving 5 bases unmatched. The DNA of the CDR3 is TGTGCCAGCACCAGGGGACAGGGATACGAGCAGTACTTC. Its protein product is CASTRGQGYEQYF.

The chain joins TRBV4-1 to TRBJ1-4; D remains unclear. The CDR3 sequence is 14 residues long. V lost 5 bases to trimming and J lost 8 bases, with 15 bases between them. Germline CDR1 is MGHRA and CDR2 is YSYEKL. The CDR3 coding sequence is TGCGCCAGCAGCTCCATCTTTACTGGGGAAAAACTGTTTTTT. Translated: CASSSIFTGEKLFF.

CDR3 sequence: CASTEWGGNGNTIYF. Written as DNA, the CDR3 is TGTGCCAGCACAGAATGGGGGGGTAATGGAAACACCATATATTTT. The chain uses TRBV9 and TRBJ1-3, with TRBD1 as a possible D gene (5 bases). Germline V gene lookup returns CDR1 SGDLS and CDR2 YYNGEE. Trimming removed 6 bases from V and 3 bases from J, with 16 bases in between. This CDR3 is built from 15 residues.

The J gene is TRBJ2-2, the V gene TRBV4-1; no reliable D call. Germline lookup yields CDR1 MGHRA and CDR2 YSYEKL. With 0 bases removed from V and 5 bases from J, the gap between germline ends came to 10 bases. CDR3 length: 15 residues. DNA for the CDR3: TGCGCCAGCAGCCAAGAATGGATGGTGACCGGGGAGCTGTTTTTT. Protein sequence: CASSQEWMVTGELFF.

The CDR3 spells CASGDRDQPQHF. The CDR3 coding sequence is TGTGCCAGCGGGGACAGGGACCAGCCCCAGCATTTT. The chain carries TRBV27 and TRBJ1-5; TRBD1 matches 9 bases. Unmatched junction bases numbered 3, after V lost 8 bases and J lost 7 bases. The germline V gene has CDR1 MNHEY and CDR2 SMNVEV (reference sequence). The CDR3 runs 12 residues.

V and J are TRBV19 and TRBJ1-5; 7 nucleotides agree with TRBD1. From germline, CDR1 is LNHDA and CDR2 SQIVND (reference sequence). The CDR3 totals 16 residues. Trimming removed 6 bases from V and 3 bases from J; junction bases left unmatched: 11. The CDR3 nucleotides are TGTGCCAGTAGCAAATCCGGGACAGTACTCAATCAGCCCCAGCATTTT. This codes for CASSKSGTVLNQPQHF.

This clone was recorded only once. The chain employs TRBV6-6 and TRBJ2-7; TRBD1 aligns across 9 bases. Germline CDR1 reads MNHNY; CDR2 reads SVGAGI (reference sequence). The CDR3 covers 15 residues. Trimming cost V 6 bases and J 0 bases; bases outside gene matches: 6. CDR3 in amino acids: CASRKRDRASYEQYF. For the CDR3, the DNA is TGTGCCAGCAGAAAGAGGGACAGGGCCTCCTACGAGCAGTACTTC.

V is TRBV18 and J is TRBJ1-1, with no clear D. Germline V gene sequence: CDR1 KGHSH, CDR2 LQKENI. This CDR3 spans 14 amino acids. V lost 0 bases and J 1 base, leaving 6 bases between the germline ends. CDR3 protein: CASSPPYQNTEAFF. The CDR3 DNA is TGTGCCAGCTCACCACCATATCAGAACACTGAAGCTTTCTTT.

The V gene is TRBV4-2, the J gene TRBJ2-7; D is possibly TRBD2 (5 bases). With 3 bases removed from V and 5 bases from J, the gap between germline ends came to 17 bases. Looked up from germline, CDR1 is LGHNA and CDR2 is YNFKEQ. CDR3 length: 15 amino acids. CDR3 bases: TGTGCCAGCAGCCAGGATCCCCGCGGGTGGGACGAGCAGTACTTC. Amino acid sequence: CASSQDPRGWDEQYF.

The rearrangement links TRBV19 to TRBJ2-7; D may be TRBD2 (5 bases). V lost 5 bases to trimming and J lost 0 bases, with 8 bases between them. The CDR3 totals 13 residues. The V gene's germline CDR1 is LNHDA and CDR2 SQIVND (reference sequence). The CDR3 DNA is TGTGCCAGTAGTGTCGGGATCTCCTACGAGCAGTACTTC. This codes for CASSVGISYEQYF. Combining the CDR3 with reference TRBV19 and TRBJ2-7 gives the whole variable domain DGGITQSPKYLFRKEGQNVTLSCEQNLNHDAMYWYRQDPGQGLRLIYYSQIVNDFQKGDIAEGYSVSREKKESFPLTVTSAQKNPTAFYLCASSVGISYEQYFGPGTRLTVT.

The genes are TRBV10-3 and TRBJ2-1; 11 bases map to TRBD2. The CDR3 is 15 amino acids. The J segment lost 9 bases and the V segment lost 10 bases, leaving 14 bases of the junction unmatched. The germline gives CDR1 ENHRY, CDR2 SYGVKD. CDR3 sequence reads: CATLHTSGRGVEQFF. The CDR3 nucleotides are TGTGCCACCCTGCATACTAGCGGGAGAGGCGTTGAGCAGTTCTTC.

The J gene is TRBJ2-3, the V gene TRBV5-1; 13 bases match TRBD2. This CDR3 is 16 amino acids long. V gave up 0 bases and J gave up 6 bases; unmatched junction bases: 4. Germline V gives CDR1 SGHRS, CDR2 YFSETQ. Written as DNA, the CDR3 is TGCGCCAGCAGCTTGGGACTAGCGGGGGGCCTGGATACGCAGTATTTT. Amino acids: CASSLGLAGGLDTQYF.

This clone was detected only a few times. The chain employs TRBV2 and TRBJ1-5, with 8 bases aligning to TRBD1. The CDR3 loop spans 15 amino acids. Germline CDR1 SNHLY, CDR2 FYNNEI. Germline trimming cut 6 bases from V and 4 bases from J; bases unmatched to any gene: 8. The CDR3: CASRADRGPNQPQHF. In DNA form, the CDR3 reads TGTGCCAGCAGGGCTGACAGGGGACCAAATCAGCCCCAGCATTTT.

V and J are TRBV5-1 and TRBJ2-2; 9 nucleotides match TRBD2. This CDR3 is built from 17 residues. In germline, CDR1 is SGHRS, CDR2 YFSETQ. Germline trimming cut 0 bases from V and 6 bases from J; bases unmatched to any gene: 9. The CDR3 spells CASSLDIGGGASGELFF. The CDR3 DNA is TGCGCCAGCAGCTTGGATATAGGCGGGGGGGCCTCCGGGGAGCTGTTTTTT.

The chain combines TRBV28 with TRBJ2-7; 9 nucleotides align to TRBD2. V lost 6 bases, J lost 2 bases, and 5 bases stayed unmatched. The V gene's germline CDR1 is MDHEN and CDR2 SYDVKM. This CDR3 spans 14 amino acids. The CDR3 loop is CASSQTSGAYEQYF. For the CDR3, the DNA is TGTGCCAGCAGCCAGACTAGCGGTGCCTACGAGCAGTACTTC.

This sequence joins TRBV28 and TRBJ1-5; D gene uncertain. Germline-derived CDR1 and CDR2 are MDHEN and SYDVKM. Between the trimmed V and J ends, which lost 8 bases and 3 bases, there was a span of 17 bases. This CDR3 contains 15 residues. The CDR3 nucleotides are TGTGCCAGCCTGCTAGATTGGGGAAACAATCAGCCCCAGCATTTT. Translating it yields CASLLDWGNNQPQHF.

This chain links TRBV5-1 with TRBJ2-1, with 7 bases that match TRBD1. The J segment lost 4 bases and the V segment lost 0 bases, leaving 7 bases of the junction unmatched. The CDR3 totals 16 residues. Germline V gene sequence: CDR1 SGHRS, CDR2 YFSETQ. The CDR3: CASSLGTGYPYNEQFF. The CDR3, as DNA: TGCGCCAGCAGCTTGGGGACAGGCTACCCATACAATGAGCAGTTCTTC.

CDR3 residues: CASSLGSRASSGNTIYF. The CDR3 DNA follows: TGTGCCAGCAGCTTGGGGTCCAGGGCGAGCTCTGGAAACACCATATATTTT. This sequence joins TRBV7-2 and TRBJ1-3; D is perhaps TRBD1 (5 bases). Germline CDR1 reads SGHTA; CDR2 reads FQGNSA. The CDR3 runs 17 residues. The V end was cut by 3 bases, the J end by 0 bases, with 15 bases between.

In this sample, this clone turned up a few times. The chain couples TRBV7-9 to TRBJ2-1; TRBD2 aligns across 10 bases. The CDR3 spans 15 residues. J was trimmed by 9 bases and V by 5 bases; bases with no gene match: 10. Germline V lookup: CDR1 SEHNR, CDR2 FQNEAQ (reference sequence). CDR3 nucleotides: TGTGCCAGCAGCCAGCTAGCGGGAGTAATCTCTGAGCAGTTCTTC. It specifies CASSQLAGVISEQFF.

The CDR3 here is CASSWGQGIYEQYF. CDR3 bases: TGTGCCAGCAGCTGGGGACAGGGGATCTACGAGCAGTACTTC. V gene TRBV5-5 combines with J gene TRBJ2-7, with 10 positions matching TRBD1. This CDR3 has 14 residues. Germline V gene sequence: CDR1 SGHKS, CDR2 YYEKEE (reference sequence). Losses at the gene ends were 3 bases for V and 3 bases for J; bases not matched to a gene: 3.

The rearrangement links TRBV15 to TRBJ1-2; D uncertain. The V end lost 2 bases, the J end lost 3 bases, and 7 bases lay between the germline ends. Germline-derived CDR1 and CDR2 are LNHNV and YYDKDF (reference sequence). This CDR3 is built from 13 residues. CDR3 protein: CATSRYTYYGYTF. The CDR3 DNA sequence: TGTGCCACCAGCAGATACACCTACTATGGCTACACCTTC.

This sequence joins TRBV10-3 and TRBJ2-2, with D unclear. The germline CDR1 and CDR2 sequences are ENHRY and SYGVKD. This CDR3 is 12 amino acids long. The V end was cut by 2 bases, the J end by 2 bases, with 0 bases between. CDR3 loop: CAISENTGELFF. The DNA of the CDR3 is TGTGCCATCAGTGAGAACACCGGGGAGCTGTTTTTT.

The chain links TRBV7-2 to TRBJ2-2, with 8 bases fitting TRBD2. J lost 6 bases, V lost 4 bases, and 4 bases had no gene match. Germline CDR1 SGHTA, CDR2 FQGNSA. This CDR3 is built from 14 residues. DNA of the CDR3: TGTGCCAGCAGCTCGGGACTAGTCTCCGGGGAGCTGTTTTTT. As protein: CASSSGLVSGELFF.

With respect to this clone: Within the sample, other DNA sequences also encode this same CDR3. The rearrangement joins TRBV5-1 to TRBJ2-7; a weak D match, TRBD1 (6 bases). CDR1 is SGHRS and CDR2 is YFSETQ in the germline V gene. Trimming took 0 bases from V and 2 from J, leaving 12 bases between them. This CDR3 has 15 residues. The DNA for the CDR3 is TGCGCCAGCAGCTTGGGGCAGGGGTTTCCCTACGAGCAGTACTTC. Its protein product is CASSLGQGFPYEQYF.

V usage is TRBV6-6 and J usage is TRBJ1-1; a weak D match, TRBD1 (6 bases). Per the germline V gene, CDR1 is MNHNY and CDR2 is SVGAGI (reference sequence). The CDR3 has 15 amino acids. The V gene lost 5 bases and the J gene lost 1 base, with 14 bases spanning the gap. This chain's CDR3 is CASSNWDTKNTEAFF. The DNA for the CDR3 is TGTGCCAGCAGTAACTGGGACACCAAGAACACTGAAGCTTTCTTT.

The gene calls are TRBV28 and TRBJ1-2; no reliable D call. CDR3 length: 12 amino acids. With 3 bases removed from V and 8 bases from J, the gap between germline ends came to 10 bases. Germline loops: CDR1 MDHEN, CDR2 SYDVKM. CDR3 coding DNA: TGTGCCAGCAGTTTTTTGAGTCGCGGCTACACCTTC. Protein product: CASSFLSRGYTF.

The gene calls are TRBV19 and TRBJ2-1; a possible D gene is TRBD2 (6 bases). The CDR3 runs 16 residues. With 1 base removed from V and 6 bases from J, the gap between germline ends came to 16 bases. Germline loops: CDR1 LNHDA, CDR2 SQIVND (reference sequence). This CDR3 is CASSIGLGLRSNEQFF. Written as DNA, the CDR3 is TGTGCCAGTAGTATAGGCCTGGGACTCCGCAGCAATGAGCAGTTCTTC.

J is TRBJ1-2 and V is TRBV5-1; D remains ambiguous. This CDR3 contains 13 residues. Germline values: CDR1 SGHRS, CDR2 YFSETQ. Trimming took 2 bases from V and 1 from J, leaving 6 bases between them. The CDR3 coding sequence is TGCGCCAGCAGCTTAGGTGTTAACTATGGCTACACCTTC. Translated: CASSLGVNYGYTF.